This T cell receptor (beta chain) was sequenced in a study of control samples from healthy donors and cancer patients (dated by TCRdb to 2018 to 2020). With respect to this clone: Its target antigen remains unknown. The input lacks base qualities; no much larger clone sits a single base away.

The library was produced with the immunoSEQ multiplex PCR assay. TCRdb holds this immuneACCESS table with in-frame rearrangements only. Some clones are missing; in checked studies, unresolved V genes explain under half, and the rest has no known cause. Recorded for this sample are about 130,000 clones; approximately 94% of them occurred a single time. Of the sample, about 1.7% is held by the ten largest clones. Per the germline V gene (reference sequence), LNHDA is the CDR1 and SQIVND is the CDR2. Spanning cysteine to phenylalanine, the CDR3 consists of 13 amino acids. Only the CDR3 portion is preserved as DNA: 39 bases, with reading frame beginning at the first base. V has 3 bases trimmed and J has 5 bases trimmed; junction bases matching no gene number 1.

This clonotype was obtained from a man aged 50-59 years with head and neck cancer. The specimen sequenced was PBMCs. Here the chain combines TRBV19 and TRBJ2-1, and 7 junction bases match TRBD2. The CDR3: CASSMLADNEQFF. Here is the DNA: TGTGCCAGTAGTATGCTAGCGGACAATGAGCAGTTCTTC.